This is a list of T cell receptor beta chains from one sample in a study of shared clonotypes between healthy human individuals. Produced via immunoSEQ multiplex PCR; TCRdb's table is partial and in-frame only. The sample includes hundreds of thousands of clones, around 92% of them seen just once. Sequencing was done on a sample of naive CD8+ T cells sorted from blood. The receptor set was obtained from a man younger than 45 in good health. The CDR3 runs from the conserved cysteine through the conserved F or W. Each record gives: clone size, V gene, J gene, D gene, CDR3 protein, CDR3 DNA. A D gene is named only where the DNA matches it firmly. Clone size appears in some rows only: once, few, many, or a class for an expanded clone.

few	TRBV7-6	TRBJ2-7	TRBD2	CASSLAGGLREQYF	TGTGCCAGCAGCTTAGCGGGAGGGCTCCGCGAGCAGTACTTC
NA	TRBV13	TRBJ2-3	NA	CASSLDSGHFTDTQYF	TGTGCCAGCAGCTTAGACTCGGGGCACTTCACAGATACGCAGTATTTT
NA	TRBV15	TRBJ2-7	TRBD2	CATSRDRASGIHEQYF	TGTGCCACCAGCAGAGATCGGGCTAGCGGGATCCACGAGCAGTACTTC
NA	TRBV10-1	TRBJ2-3	TRBD2	CASSSAGGSTDTQYF	TGCGCCAGCAGTTCAGCGGGAGGGAGCACAGATACGCAGTATTTT
NA	TRBV9	TRBJ1-1	NA	CASSVGVSTEAFF	TGTGCCAGCAGCGTAGGGGTTAGCACTGAAGCTTTCTTT
NA	TRBV19	TRBJ2-1	TRBD1	CASRSSGTGPYNEQFF	TGTGCCAGTAGGTCCTCCGGGACAGGTCCCTACAATGAGCAGTTCTTC
NA	TRBV27	TRBJ2-2	NA	CASSSYNTGELFF	TGTGCCAGCAGCTCTTACAACACCGGGGAGCTGTTTTTT
NA	TRBV10-1	TRBJ2-1	TRBD2	CASSLAGGDNEQFF	TGCGCCAGCAGTTTAGCGGGAGGGGACAATGAGCAGTTCTTC
few	TRBV9	TRBJ2-1	NA	CASSVQSGGYNEQFF	TGTGCCAGCAGCGTACAATCAGGAGGTTACAATGAGCAGTTCTTC
NA	TRBV9	TRBJ2-3	NA	CASSVVGGGSTDTQYF	TGTGCCAGCAGCGTAGTGGGGGGCGGTTCAACAGATACGCAGTATTTT
NA	TRBV11-2	TRBJ2-3	NA	CASSFGGTSTDTQYF	TGTGCCAGCAGCTTCGGCGGGACTAGCACAGATACGCAGTATTTT
NA	TRBV6-1	TRBJ2-3	NA	CASSEEGSVVVRGTDTQYF	TGTGCCAGCAGTGAGGAGGGTTCGGTGGTAGTGAGGGGCACAGATACGCAGTATTTT
NA	TRBV27	TRBJ1-1	NA	CASTSGTEAFF	TGTGCCAGCACCTCGGGGACTGAAGCTTTCTTT
once	TRBV7-9	TRBJ2-7	TRBD1	CASSLISGQGGREQYF	TGTGCCAGCAGCTTAATATCCGGACAGGGGGGACGCGAGCAGTACTTC
NA	TRBV9	TRBJ2-1	NA	CASSAVYNEQFF	TGTGCCAGCAGCGCTGTTTACAATGAGCAGTTCTTC
NA	TRBV7-9	TRBJ2-2	NA	CASSFSGELLF	TGTGCCAGCAGCTTTTCCGGGGAGCTGCTTTTT
once	TRBV19	TRBJ2-7	NA	CASSIVGGIGYEQYF	TGTGCCAGTAGTATTGTTGGCGGGATAGGTTACGAGCAGTACTTC
NA	TRBV13	TRBJ1-2	NA	CASSQSQGYGYTF	TGTGCCAGCAGCCAGTCACAGGGCTATGGCTACACCTTC
NA	TRBV6-1	TRBJ2-7	NA	CASSVWGGGYEQYF	TGTGCCAGCAGTGTGTGGGGGGGCGGCTACGAGCAGTACTTC
NA	TRBV7-8	TRBJ2-1	TRBD2	CASSFGTPTSGRAQEQFF	TGTGCCAGCAGCTTCGGAACACCTACTAGCGGGAGGGCCCAGGAGCAGTTCTTC
NA	TRBV2	TRBJ2-7	TRBD2	CASTGGSYEQYF	TGTGCCAGCACGGGGGGGTCCTACGAGCAGTACTTC
NA	TRBV27	TRBJ2-5	NA	CASSPRQTMETQYF	TGTGCCAGCAGCCCCCGACAGACAATGGAGACCCAGTACTTC
NA	TRBV7-8	TRBJ2-7	NA	CASRPVGGYEQYF	TGTGCCAGCAGGCCGGTCGGGGGCTACGAGCAGTACTTC
NA	TRBV5-1	TRBJ2-7	NA	CASSLGRPEDEQYF	TGCGCCAGCAGCTTGGGACGACCTGAGGACGAGCAGTACTTC
NA	TRBV6-5	TRBJ1-5	NA	CASSYAFNQPQHF	TGTGCCAGCAGTTACGCATTCAATCAGCCCCAGCATTTT